What follows is one T cell receptor beta chain and its context. The CDR3 is 14 amino acids. V was trimmed by 4 bases and J by 2 bases, leaving 11 bases between them. Each CDR3 protein is one row after TCRdb ran MiXCR on the 5' RACE reads. In the table there are 75,000 or so distinct CDR3 sequences, more than 13% of which are singletons. The record originates from a study of early T cells in non-severe SARS-CoV-2 infection. The chain combines TRBV12-3 or TRBV12-4 with TRBJ1-2; D unresolved. The sequencing sample was made of whole blood. The receptor was isolated from an adult who was a healthcare worker with PCR-confirmed SARS-CoV-2 infection or an uninfected control (not recorded which). The CDR3 DNA is TGTGCCAGCAGTTCTGAGGGATGGAACTATGGCTACACCTTC. It yields the protein CASSSEGWNYGYTF.